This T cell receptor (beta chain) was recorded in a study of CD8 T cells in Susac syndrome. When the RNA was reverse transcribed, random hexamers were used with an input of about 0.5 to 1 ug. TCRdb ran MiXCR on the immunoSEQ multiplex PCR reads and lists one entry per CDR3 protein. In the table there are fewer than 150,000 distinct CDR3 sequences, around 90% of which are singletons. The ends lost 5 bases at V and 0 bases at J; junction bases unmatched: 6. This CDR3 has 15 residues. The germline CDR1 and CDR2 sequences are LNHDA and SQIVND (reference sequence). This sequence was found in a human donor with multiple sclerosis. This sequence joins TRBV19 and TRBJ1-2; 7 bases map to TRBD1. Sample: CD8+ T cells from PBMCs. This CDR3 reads CASSHQGETNYGYTF. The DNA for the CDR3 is TGTGCCAGTAGTCATCAGGGGGAAACTAACTATGGCTACACCTTC.